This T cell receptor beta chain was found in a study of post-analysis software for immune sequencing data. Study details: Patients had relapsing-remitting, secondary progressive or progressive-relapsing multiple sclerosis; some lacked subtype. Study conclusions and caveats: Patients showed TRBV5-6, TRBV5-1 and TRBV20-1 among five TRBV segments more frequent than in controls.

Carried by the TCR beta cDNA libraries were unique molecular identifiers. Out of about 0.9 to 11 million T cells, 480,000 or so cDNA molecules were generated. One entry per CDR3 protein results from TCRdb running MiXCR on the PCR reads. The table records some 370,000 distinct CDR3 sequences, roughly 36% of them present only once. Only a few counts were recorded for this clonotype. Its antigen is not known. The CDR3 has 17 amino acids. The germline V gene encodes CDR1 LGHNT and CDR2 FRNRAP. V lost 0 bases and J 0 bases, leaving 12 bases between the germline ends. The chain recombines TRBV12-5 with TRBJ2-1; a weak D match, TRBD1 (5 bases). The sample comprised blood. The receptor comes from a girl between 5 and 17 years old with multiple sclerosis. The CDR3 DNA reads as TGTGCTAGTGGTTTGGTAGCAGACAGTAACTCCTACAATGAGCAGTTCTTC. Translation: CASGLVADSNSYNEQFF.